This T cell receptor beta chain was profiled in a study of CD8+ T cells in alopecia areata. Background on the study: Patients received oral tofacitinib, 5 to 10 mg twice daily, for moderate-to-severe alopecia areata. Among treated patients, severity was scored by affected scalp area percentage. The study's findings and limits: With one nonresponder, baseline CD8+ expansion's link to response remains uncertain.

Note on this clone: Its target is not known.

V lost 0 bases and J lost 1, with 17 bases in between. The germline CDR1 and CDR2 sequences are SGHDN and FVKESK. The CDR3 covers 18 residues. Documented treatment: oral pan-JAK inhibitor, 5-10 mg twice daily. Sampling of alopecia areata patients yielded lesional scalp punch biopsies as well as peripheral blood. The sequencing template was cDNA reverse transcribed from extracted RNA. This table comes from immunoSEQ multiplex PCR, and its TCRdb copy is limited to in-frame clones, with some not included. The table records about 180,000 clones, less than 75% of them present only once. The sequences come from CD4+ T cells sorted from blood, collected at approximately week 56, from a patient treated with tofacitinib. This receptor was identified in a human donor with alopecia areata. The chain combines TRBV14 with TRBJ2-3, with no clear D. Written as DNA, the CDR3 is TGTGCCAGCAGCCAAGATATGCCGCCTCGTTTGGGCACAGATACGCAGTATTTT. Protein sequence: CASSQDMPPRLGTDTQYF.